Included here is one T cell receptor (beta chain) sequence, with context. Its antigen is not identified. Produced via immunoSEQ multiplex PCR; TCRdb's table is partial and in-frame only. The profile covers some 22,000 clones, with more than 75% appearing a single time and roughly 6.2% taken by the ten largest. The sample is drawn from a study of T cells in localized non-small cell lung cancer. Findings and limits, study-wide: Those with higher blood T cell density had longer overall survival.

This TCR derives from a man aged 35 to 69 with stage II lung adenocarcinoma. The sequencing here drew on PBMCs, taken before any cancer treatment.

The CDR3: CAWSAGETQYF. The CDR3 DNA reads TGTGCCTGGAGCGCGGGTGAGACCCAGTACTTC. The V and J genes are TRBV30 and TRBJ2-5; tentative D call: TRBD2 (5 bases). The CDR3 is 11 residues long. Germline CDR1 is GTSNPN and CDR2 is SVGIG (reference sequence). Trimming took 3 bases from V and 5 from J, leaving 7 bases between them.